A selection of T cell receptor beta chains follows, all from one sample in a study of regulatory T cells in long-lasting Graves disease. One entry per CDR3 protein, called by TCRdb with MiXCR from the multiplex PCR reads. The table records 400,000 to 500,000 distinct CDR3 sequences, around 15% of them present only once. The same specimen was also included in a second study, on T cells in Graves' hyperthyroidism and ophthalmopathy.

Here the sequenced sample was peripheral blood mononuclear cells (PBMCs), taken at new diagnosis, from a patient treated with antithyroid drugs. The receptors were gathered from a woman in her fifties or sixties with Graves disease. Each CDR3 is given with its conserved first and last residue. D genes are given only for firm matches. Clone sizes are given selectively: once, few, many, or a class where the clone is expanded.

V gene: TRBV6-2/TRBV6-3
J gene: TRBJ2-7
clone size: many
D gene: TRBD2
CDR3 protein: CASSSSGSYYEQYF
CDR3 DNA: TGTGCCAGCAGTTCTAGCGGGAGCTACTACGAGCAGTACTTC

V gene: TRBV2
J gene: TRBJ2-1
clone size: many
D gene: TRBD1
CDR3 protein: CASTGTGVWNEQFF
CDR3 DNA: TGTGCCAGCACCGGGACAGGGGTGTGGAATGAGCAGTTCTTC

V gene: TRBV5-1
J gene: TRBJ1-6
clone size: many
D gene: TRBD1
CDR3 protein: CASSLEDRGFSPLHF
CDR3 DNA: TGCGCCAGCAGCTTGGAGGACAGGGGATTTTCACCCCTCCACTTT

V gene: TRBV5-6
J gene: TRBJ2-7
clone size: NA
D gene: NA
CDR3 protein: CASSLAMGTNYEQYF
CDR3 DNA: TGTGCCAGCAGCTTGGCAATGGGCACCAACTACGAGCAGTACTTC

V gene: TRBV5-1
J gene: TRBJ2-3
clone size: few
D gene: NA
CDR3 protein: CASSLEDRTDTQYF
CDR3 DNA: TGCGCCAGCAGCTTAGAAGACCGGACAGATACGCAGTATTTT

V gene: TRBV30
J gene: TRBJ2-1
clone size: many
D gene: NA
CDR3 protein: CAWDGNYNEQFF
CDR3 DNA: TGTGCCTGGGATGGGAATTACAATGAGCAGTTCTTC

V gene: TRBV27
J gene: TRBJ2-2
clone size: NA
D gene: NA
CDR3 protein: CASSFGRSAGELFF
CDR3 DNA: TGTGCCAGCAGTTTTGGTCGGAGCGCCGGGGAGCTGTTTTTT

V gene: TRBV11-2
J gene: TRBJ2-1
clone size: many
D gene: NA
CDR3 protein: CASSFGQLSYNEQFF
CDR3 DNA: TGTGCCAGCAGCTTCGGACAATTATCCTACAATGAGCAGTTCTTC

V gene: TRBV12-3/TRBV12-4
J gene: TRBJ2-2
clone size: few
D gene: NA
CDR3 protein: CASSFGRDLGSGELFF
CDR3 DNA: TGTGCCAGCAGTTTTGGCCGGGACCTCGGGTCCGGGGAGCTGTTTTTT

V gene: TRBV7-9
J gene: TRBJ1-1
clone size: few
D gene: TRBD1
CDR3 protein: CASSSRGLETEAFF
CDR3 DNA: TGTGCCAGCAGCTCAAGGGGGCTGGAGACTGAAGCTTTCTTT

V gene: TRBV19
J gene: TRBJ2-3
clone size: few
D gene: NA
CDR3 protein: CASTPAVSVSDTQYF
CDR3 DNA: TGTGCCAGTACCCCAGCGGTGTCAGTTTCAGATACGCAGTATTTT

V gene: TRBV18
J gene: TRBJ2-3
clone size: many
D gene: NA
CDR3 protein: CASSPRQGSADTQYF
CDR3 DNA: TGTGCCAGCTCACCAAGGCAGGGGAGCGCAGATACGCAGTATTTT

V gene: TRBV6-1
J gene: TRBJ2-1
clone size: NA
D gene: TRBD2
CDR3 protein: CASRSSGRAGNEQFF
CDR3 DNA: TGTGCCAGCAGAAGTAGCGGGAGGGCCGGGAATGAGCAGTTCTTC

V gene: TRBV19
J gene: TRBJ2-2
clone size: few
D gene: TRBD1
CDR3 protein: CASTGTVQGPNTGELFF
CDR3 DNA: TGTGCCAGTACCGGGACAGTACAGGGGCCGAACACCGGGGAGCTGTTTTTT

V gene: TRBV28
J gene: TRBJ2-3
clone size: many
D gene: NA
CDR3 protein: CASLSSTDTQYF
CDR3 DNA: TGTGCCAGCTTGAGTAGCACAGATACGCAGTATTTT

V gene: TRBV7-2
J gene: TRBJ2-1
clone size: NA
D gene: NA
CDR3 protein: CASSKGQNYNEQFF
CDR3 DNA: TGTGCCAGCAGCAAAGGACAGAACTACAATGAGCAGTTCTTC

V gene: TRBV18
J gene: TRBJ2-7
clone size: many
D gene: NA
CDR3 protein: CASSPPAVYEQYF
CDR3 DNA: TGTGCCAGCTCACCACCGGCAGTGTACGAGCAGTACTTC

V gene: TRBV28
J gene: TRBJ1-6
clone size: many
D gene: NA
CDR3 protein: CASTLFNSPLHF
CDR3 DNA: TGTGCCAGCACCCTATTCAATTCACCCCTCCACTTT

V gene: TRBV3-1
J gene: TRBJ2-2
clone size: NA
D gene: NA
CDR3 protein: CASSQEILNTGELFF
CDR3 DNA: TGTGCCAGCAGCCAAGAAATACTCAACACCGGGGAGCTGTTTTTT

V gene: TRBV27
J gene: TRBJ2-7
clone size: many
D gene: TRBD2
CDR3 protein: CASSSLAGAYEQYF
CDR3 DNA: TGTGCCAGCAGTTCGTTAGCGGGAGCGTACGAGCAGTACTTC

V gene: TRBV27
J gene: TRBJ1-6
clone size: few
D gene: TRBD1
CDR3 protein: CASSLSGTDYNSPLHF
CDR3 DNA: TGTGCCAGCAGTTTATCGGGGACAGATTATAATTCACCCCTCCACTTT

V gene: TRBV6-2/TRBV6-3
J gene: TRBJ2-1
clone size: many
D gene: NA
CDR3 protein: CASALGTHTNEQFF
CDR3 DNA: TGTGCCAGCGCCTTAGGGACCCACACCAATGAGCAGTTCTTC

V gene: TRBV30
J gene: TRBJ1-4
clone size: few
D gene: TRBD1
CDR3 protein: CAWSRQGANEKLFF
CDR3 DNA: TGTGCCTGGAGCCGACAGGGGGCCAATGAAAAACTGTTTTTT

V gene: TRBV6-1
J gene: TRBJ1-5
clone size: many
D gene: NA
CDR3 protein: CASSGSSSYSNQPQHF
CDR3 DNA: TGTGCCAGCAGTGGGAGCAGCTCCTATAGCAATCAGCCCCAGCATTTT

V gene: TRBV18
J gene: TRBJ1-2
clone size: many
D gene: NA
CDR3 protein: CASSRSGTSRNYGYTF
CDR3 DNA: TGTGCCAGCTCCCGATCCGGGACATCCAGGAACTATGGCTACACCTTC

V gene: TRBV20-1
J gene: TRBJ2-3
clone size: many
D gene: TRBD2
CDR3 protein: CSAGGSGEGQDTQYF
CDR3 DNA: TGCAGTGCTGGGGGTTCGGGGGAGGGCCAAGATACGCAGTATTTT

V gene: TRBV10-3
J gene: TRBJ1-3
clone size: NA
D gene: NA
CDR3 protein: CAIRAFVSSGNTIYF
CDR3 DNA: TGTGCCATCCGAGCGTTCGTCAGCTCTGGAAACACCATATATTTT

V gene: TRBV7-8
J gene: TRBJ2-5
clone size: few
D gene: NA
CDR3 protein: CASRLTAGQETQYF
CDR3 DNA: TGTGCCAGCAGGCTTACAGCTGGTCAAGAGACCCAGTACTTC

V gene: TRBV9
J gene: TRBJ1-2
clone size: few
D gene: NA
CDR3 protein: CASSVGGGNYGYTF
CDR3 DNA: TGTGCCAGCAGCGTCGGTGGAGGGAACTATGGCTACACCTTC

V gene: TRBV6-5
J gene: TRBJ1-1
clone size: many
D gene: TRBD1
CDR3 protein: CASSYSTGRNTEAFF
CDR3 DNA: TGTGCCAGCAGTTACTCGACAGGGAGGAACACTGAAGCTTTCTTT

V gene: TRBV13
J gene: TRBJ1-6
clone size: many
D gene: NA
CDR3 protein: CASSPEGGPNSPLHF
CDR3 DNA: TGTGCCAGCAGCCCAGAGGGGGGCCCCAATTCACCCCTCCACTTT

V gene: TRBV3-1
J gene: TRBJ2-7
clone size: NA
D gene: TRBD1
CDR3 protein: CASSHPGQGVYEQYF
CDR3 DNA: TGTGCCAGCAGCCATCCGGGACAGGGGGTCTACGAGCAGTACTTC